This T cell receptor beta chain was sequenced during a study of beta chain features in type 1 diabetes. Notes on the study in general: Among type 1 diabetes patients, VDJ junctions had fewer insertions and more deletions. Sampled from patients, naive, central memory and Treg TCRB repertoires appeared more similar than those sampled from healthy donors. In every one of the four CD4+ subsets, TCRB CDR3s were moderately but significantly shorter in Type 1 diabetes patients.

As regards this clone: What it binds is unknown.

Each population that was sorted was more than 98% pure. Expressed TCRB transcripts were sequenced, since all the RNA that had been isolated was reverse transcribed. Profiled with immunoSEQ multiplex PCR; TCRdb holds only in-frame clones, not every one. The sample records under 450,000 clones, 14% being singletons. The sequenced sample was naive CD4+ T cells from blood. The TCR comes from a man aged 25-40 years in good health.

The CDR3 region is CASSPHPGTGNGYTF. The CDR3 DNA follows: TGTGCCAGCAGCCCACACCCCGGGACAGGGAATGGCTACACCTTC. The J gene is TRBJ1-2, the V gene TRBV9; 9 nucleotides line up with TRBD1. The junction had 10 bases not matched to a gene; V was cut back by 4 bases and J by 6 bases. Germline V gene sequence: CDR1 SGDLS, CDR2 YYNGEE. The CDR3 contains 15 residues.